These 27 T cell receptor beta chains were all obtained from the same sample, sequenced in a study of T cell responses to AZD1222 COVID-19 vaccine. The assay was immunoSEQ multiplex PCR, and TCRdb's table has in-frame clones only and misses some. Of 150,000 or so clones listed, roughly 88% are singletons. Sequencing was performed on peripheral blood, taken 28 days after the second AZD1222 dose. Source of these receptors: an adult who received the AZD1222 COVID-19 vaccine.

A note on this clone: Other nucleotide sequences in the sample specify the same CDR3. V gene TRBV6-5 combines with J gene TRBJ1-1, with no clear D. Trimming shortened V by 0 bases and J by 6 bases, and 5 bases separated the two germline ends. The CDR3 covers 12 residues. The germline V gene has CDR1 MNHEY and CDR2 SVGAGI. Here the CDR3 reads CASSYSGAEAFF. Here the CDR3 DNA reads TGTGCCAGCAGTTACTCGGGCGCTGAAGCTTTCTTT.

The chain links TRBV30 to TRBJ1-6, with 10 bases lining up with TRBD1. Per the germline V gene, CDR1 is GTSNPN and CDR2 is SVGIG (reference sequence). The CDR3 runs 14 residues. With V trimmed by 3 bases and J by 15 bases, 11 bases remained unmatched. The CDR3 here is CAWSPGTGESRLHF. CDR3 nucleotides: TGTGCCTGGAGCCCCGGGACAGGGGAATCGCGCCTCCACTTT.

The table lists this clone with a count of one. The CDR3 nucleotides are TGTGCCAGCAGCGTAGGGGGAACCGACTATGGCTACACCTTC. Protein: CASSVGGTDYGYTF. This chain links TRBV9 with TRBJ1-2; no firm D call. Germline lookup yields CDR1 SGDLS and CDR2 YYNGEE. There are 14 residues in the CDR3. V shed 0 bases and J shed 3 bases, with 9 bases lying between them.

The rearrangement uses TRBV2 and TRBJ2-5; no reliable D call. This CDR3 spans 11 amino acids. Germline lookup yields CDR1 SNHLY and CDR2 FYNNEI. V dropped 2 bases and J dropped 5 bases, with 3 bases sitting between them. The DNA of the CDR3 is TGTGCCAGCAGTGAATGGGAGACCCAGTACTTC. It codes for CASSEWETQYF. Combining the CDR3 with reference TRBV2 and TRBJ2-5 gives the whole variable domain EPEVTQTPSHQVTQMGQEVILRCVPISNHLYFYWYRQILGQKVEFLVSFYNNEISEKSEIFDDQFSVERPDGSNFTLKIRSTKLEDSAMYFCASSEWETQYFGPGTRLLVL.

The J gene is TRBJ2-7, the V gene TRBV11-1; D is undetermined. V gave up 5 bases and J gave up 3 bases, with 5 bases separating them. Germline-derived CDR1 and CDR2 are SGHAT and FQDESV (reference sequence). The CDR3 spans 11 residues. The DNA for the CDR3 is TGTGCCAGCAGCGGTAACTACGAGCAGTACTTC. As protein: CASSGNYEQYF. The whole variable domain, filled in from reference TRBV11-1 and TRBJ2-7, reads EAEVAQSPRYKITEKSQAVAFWCDPISGHATLYWYRQILGQGPELLVQFQDESVVDDSQLPKDRFSAERLKGVDSTLKIQPAELGDSAMYLCASSGNYEQYFGPGTRLTVT.

The V gene is TRBV11-2, the J gene TRBJ2-2; D possibly corresponds to TRBD1 (6 bases). V lost 4 bases and J lost 7, with 10 bases in between. Germline lookup yields CDR1 SGHAT and CDR2 FQNNGV. This CDR3 contains 13 residues. CDR3 coding DNA: TGTGCCAGCAGCTCACAGGGTGTCGGGGAGCTGTTTTTT. It encodes CASSSQGVGELFF.

This chain connects TRBV5-5 to TRBJ2-5; no reliable D call. Trimming cost V 3 bases and J 1 base, with 16 bases left between them. Germline V gene lookup returns CDR1 SGHKS and CDR2 YYEKEE (reference sequence). This CDR3 is built from 16 residues. The CDR3 DNA is TGTGCCAGCAGCTGGGTGGCAGTCTCCCGCCAAGAGACCCAGTACTTC. This encodes CASSWVAVSRQETQYF. Full variable domain (remainder filled in from reference TRBV5-5 and TRBJ2-5): DAGVTQSPTHLIKTRGQQVTLRCSPISGHKSVSWYQQVLGQGPQFIFQYYEKEERGRGNFPDRFSARQFPNYSSELNVNALLLGDSALYLCASSWVAVSRQETQYFGPGTRLLVL.

The chain combines TRBV4-1 with TRBJ2-5; no definite D call. The CDR3 totals 12 residues. Germline V CDR1 and CDR2: MGHRA, YSYEKL. V was cut by 3 bases and J by 3 bases, with 5 bases left in between. The CDR3: CASSQHEETQYF. The CDR3 coding sequence is TGCGCCAGCAGCCAGCATGAAGAGACCCAGTACTTC.

V and J are TRBV7-9 and TRBJ1-1; 7 bases are shared with TRBD1. The CDR3 contains 17 residues. After removal of 0 bases from V and 6 bases from J, the junction contained 13 bases not matched to a gene. The germline V gene has CDR1 SEHNR and CDR2 FQNEAQ (reference sequence). The CDR3 DNA reads as TGTGCCAGCAGCTTAGCGCTTGGGGGCGAAGGGGGCCCTGAAGCTTTCTTT. Its protein is CASSLALGGEGGPEAFF. Drawing the rest from reference TRBV7-9 and TRBJ1-1, the complete variable domain is DTGVSQNPRHKITKRGQNVTFRCDPISEHNRLYWYRQTLGQGPEFLTYFQNEAQLEKSRLLSDRFSAERPKGSFSTLEIQRTEQGDSAMYLCASSLALGGEGGPEAFFGQGTRLTVV.

The chain has TRBV14 and TRBJ2-7; tentatively, D is TRBD2 (6 bases). Germline assignment: CDR1 SGHDN and CDR2 FVKESK. The CDR3 length is 16 residues. Trimming cost V 0 bases and J 4 bases, with 16 bases left between them. In DNA form, the CDR3 reads TGTGCCAGCAGCCAAGATCTGGGTAGCGGCACATACGAGCAGTACTTC. Encoded protein: CASSQDLGSGTYEQYF.

This chain connects TRBV6-1 to TRBJ1-2, with D possibly TRBD1 on 6 matching bases. Germline assignment: CDR1 MNHNS and CDR2 SASEGT. V was shortened by 2 bases and J by 5 bases, with 12 bases between the two germline ends. This CDR3 is 14 amino acids long. CDR3 in amino acids: CASSERAGVYGYTF. The CDR3 bases are TGTGCCAGCAGTGAACGGGCAGGGGTATATGGCTACACCTTC.

The rearrangement joins TRBV29-1 to TRBJ2-5, with 8 bases matching TRBD1. CDR1 and CDR2 from the germline V gene are SQVTM and ANQGSEA. After removal of 3 bases from V and 4 bases from J, the junction contained 10 bases not matched to a gene. There are 15 residues in the CDR3. DNA for the CDR3: TGCAGCGTTGATACAGGAACAGGGGGGTCAGAGACCCAGTACTTC. Protein: CSVDTGTGGSETQYF.

The chain carries TRBV5-6 and TRBJ2-1; no clear D. The CDR3 covers 14 residues. Trimming cost V 4 bases and J 0 bases, with 8 bases left between them. Germline loops: CDR1 SGHDT, CDR2 YYEEEE. The CDR3, as DNA: TGTGCCAGCAGCCCGTTCAGCTCCTACAATGAGCAGTTCTTC. Residues: CASSPFSSYNEQFF.

The chain employs TRBV7-8 and TRBJ2-1; 8 nucleotides agree with TRBD2. CDR1 and CDR2 (germline): SGHVS, FQNEAQ. J was trimmed by 4 bases and V by 5 bases; bases with no gene match: 10. This CDR3 is built from 16 residues. The CDR3 loop reads CASSPGGLLWYNEQFF. DNA for the CDR3: TGTGCCAGCAGCCCGGGGGGGTTGCTGTGGTACAATGAGCAGTTCTTC.

The V call is TRBV24-1, the J call TRBJ1-2, with D tentatively TRBD1 (6 bases). The V end lost 4 bases, the J end lost 7 bases, and 15 bases lay between the germline ends. The CDR3 contains 14 residues. Germline CDR1 KGHDR, CDR2 SFDVKD. The CDR3 coding sequence is TGTGCCACCAGTGAAGGGGGAACTAGGGGTGGCTACACCTTC. This codes for CATSEGGTRGGYTF.

The chain is built from TRBV28 and TRBJ2-2; no reliable D call. Trimming took 8 bases from V and 0 from J, leaving 7 bases between them. CDR1 and CDR2 from the germline V gene are MDHEN and SYDVKM. This CDR3 is 13 amino acids long. The CDR3 spells CASGDANTGELFF. DNA of the CDR3: TGTGCCAGCGGGGATGCGAACACCGGGGAGCTGTTTTTT.

The chain joins TRBV29-1 to TRBJ2-7; 11 bases match TRBD2. V was pared by 4 bases and J by 4 bases, with 3 bases of the junction left unmatched. Looked up from germline, CDR1 is SQVTM and CDR2 is ANQGSEA. There are 13 residues in the CDR3. As DNA, the CDR3 is TGCAGCGTTGTAGCGGGAGGGAGGTACGAGCAGTACTTC. Translation gives CSVVAGGRYEQYF.

This chain connects TRBV10-3 to TRBJ2-2, with D perhaps matching TRBD2 (6 bases). CDR1 is ENHRY, CDR2 SYGVKD, per germline. There are 13 residues in the CDR3. V shed 6 bases and J shed 4 bases, with 9 bases lying between them. CDR3 protein: CAISPGGTGELFF. The DNA for the CDR3 is TGTGCCATCAGCCCCGGGGGCACCGGGGAGCTGTTTTTT.

The chain couples TRBV2 to TRBJ1-1, with D unresolved. This CDR3 is 14 amino acids long. Germline assignment: CDR1 SNHLY and CDR2 FYNNEI. V lost 6 bases, J lost 3 bases, and 14 bases lay in between. In DNA, the CDR3 is TGTGCCAGCAGCCTAAGGGAATCGGACACTGAAGCTTTCTTT. Protein: CASSLRESDTEAFF.

V and J are TRBV6-5 and TRBJ2-3, with D possibly being TRBD1 (6 bases). This CDR3 comprises 14 residues. Looked up from germline, CDR1 is MNHEY and CDR2 is SVGAGI. V shed 8 bases and J shed 4 bases, with 16 bases lying between them. DNA for the CDR3: TGTGCCAGCTCGTTTCGCAGGGGCTCAGATACGCAGTATTTT. Encoded protein: CASSFRRGSDTQYF.

The V and J genes are TRBV6-4 and TRBJ2-2, with 10 nucleotides matching TRBD2. CDR3 size: 15 residues. The ends lost 0 bases at V and 6 bases at J; junction bases unmatched: 1. Germline V CDR1 and CDR2: MRHNA, SNTAGT. This CDR3 is CASSDSAGGPGELFF. The CDR3 DNA is TGTGCCAGCAGTGACTCAGCGGGAGGGCCCGGGGAGCTGTTTTTT.

The rearrangement links TRBV29-1 to TRBJ1-1; 8 positions match TRBD1. The CDR3 runs to 12 residues. Germline V gene data show CDR1 as SQVTM and CDR2 as ANQGSEA. The V and J ends lost 5 bases and 4 bases, in that order; junction bases with no gene match: 3. CDR3 DNA sequence: TGCAGCGTTCACAGGGGGGCCACTGAAGCTTTCTTT. It yields the protein CSVHRGATEAFF.

The sample holds a few counts of this clone. V is TRBV9 and J is TRBJ2-1; the D gene could be TRBD1 or TRBD2 (6 bases each). This CDR3 region has 16 residues. Germline loops: CDR1 SGDLS, CDR2 YYNGEE. Trimming left V 0 bases short and J 7 bases short, with 17 bases between. CDR3 sequence (DNA): TGTGCCAGCAGCGTAGGATGGGGGGCAGAATGGAATGAGCAGTTCTTC. Translation gives CASSVGWGAEWNEQFF.

This clone occurred once. V gene TRBV24-1 combines with J gene TRBJ2-1; 11 nucleotides agree with TRBD2. There are 16 residues in the CDR3. In germline, CDR1 is KGHDR, CDR2 SFDVKD. J gave up 5 bases and V 5 bases, and 7 bases lay outside the gene matches. Here the CDR3 reads CATSAHSGRDNNEQFF. The CDR3 DNA sequence: TGTGCCACCAGTGCCCATAGCGGGAGGGATAACAATGAGCAGTTCTTC.

The V call is TRBV2, the J call TRBJ2-7; 8 bases are a match to TRBD1. The CDR3 has 13 amino acids. V dropped 7 bases and J dropped 4; count of bases not matched to a gene: 6. CDR1 is SNHLY, CDR2 FYNNEI, per germline. The CDR3 DNA reads TGTGCCAGCAAAACCCGGGACAGGTACGAGCAGTACTTC. This sequence encodes CASKTRDRYEQYF.

The chain uses TRBV18 and TRBJ2-2; 8 positions agree with TRBD1. Germline assignment: CDR1 KGHSH and CDR2 LQKENI. The CDR3 has 16 amino acids. J gave up 5 bases and V 3 bases, and 8 bases lay outside the gene matches. CDR3 coding DNA: TGTGCCAGCTCACCCTTGACAGGGGATTTAACCGGGGAGCTGTTTTTT. This gives the protein CASSPLTGDLTGELFF.

The rearrangement links TRBV30 to TRBJ1-1; D remains ambiguous. Germline lookup yields CDR1 GTSNPN and CDR2 SVGIG (reference sequence). This CDR3 is 13 amino acids long. Trimming removed 2 bases at V and 1 base at J, with 8 bases between. CDR3: CAWSFGRNTEAFF. CDR3 DNA sequence: TGTGCCTGGAGTTTCGGCAGGAACACTGAAGCTTTCTTT.